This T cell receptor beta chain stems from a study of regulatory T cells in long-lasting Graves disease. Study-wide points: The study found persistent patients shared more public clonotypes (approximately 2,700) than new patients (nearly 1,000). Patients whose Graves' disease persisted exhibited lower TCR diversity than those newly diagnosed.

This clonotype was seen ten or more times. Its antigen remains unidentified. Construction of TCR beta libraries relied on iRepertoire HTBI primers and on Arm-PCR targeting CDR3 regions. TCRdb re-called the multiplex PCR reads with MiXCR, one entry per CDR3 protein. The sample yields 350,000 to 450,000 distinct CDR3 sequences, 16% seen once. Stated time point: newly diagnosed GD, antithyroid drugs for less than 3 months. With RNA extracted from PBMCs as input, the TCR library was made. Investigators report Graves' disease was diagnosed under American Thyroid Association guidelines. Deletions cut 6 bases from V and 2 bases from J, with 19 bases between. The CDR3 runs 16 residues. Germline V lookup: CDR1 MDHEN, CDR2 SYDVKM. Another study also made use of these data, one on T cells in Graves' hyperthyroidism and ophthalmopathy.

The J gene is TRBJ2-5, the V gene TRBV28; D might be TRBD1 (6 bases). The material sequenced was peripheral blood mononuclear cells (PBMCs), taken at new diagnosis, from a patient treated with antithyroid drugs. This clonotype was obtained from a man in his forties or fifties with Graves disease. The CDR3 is CASSLAGRGGQETQYF. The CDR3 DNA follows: TGTGCCAGCAGCTTGGCCGGGCGAGGGGGTCAAGAGACCCAGTACTTC.